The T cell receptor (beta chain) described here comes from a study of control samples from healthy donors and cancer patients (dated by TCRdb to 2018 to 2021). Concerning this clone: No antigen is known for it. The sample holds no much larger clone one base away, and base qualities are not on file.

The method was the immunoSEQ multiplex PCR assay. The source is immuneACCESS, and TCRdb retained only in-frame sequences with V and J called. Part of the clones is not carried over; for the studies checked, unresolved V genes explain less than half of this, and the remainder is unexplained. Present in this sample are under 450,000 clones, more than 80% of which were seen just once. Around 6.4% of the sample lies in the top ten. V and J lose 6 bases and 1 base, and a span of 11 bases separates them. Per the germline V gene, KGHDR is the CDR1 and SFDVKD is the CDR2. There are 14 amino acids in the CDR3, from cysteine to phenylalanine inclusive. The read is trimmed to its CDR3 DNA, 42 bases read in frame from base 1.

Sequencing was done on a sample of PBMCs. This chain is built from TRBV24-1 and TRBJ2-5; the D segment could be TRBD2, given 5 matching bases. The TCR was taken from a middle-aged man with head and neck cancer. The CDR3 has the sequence CATSWSGSQETQYF. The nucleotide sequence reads TGTGCCACCAGTTGGTCGGGGAGCCAAGAGACCCAGTACTTC.